This is a list of T cell receptor beta chains from one sample in a study of blood T cell repertoires in COVID-19. TCRdb keeps only in-frame clones here, not all; method: immunoSEQ multiplex PCR. Altogether 65,000 to 75,000 clones are present, about nine tenths being singletons, with the ten largest covering roughly 13%. Sequenced: peripheral blood. These receptors were taken from a human donor with active COVID-19. The donor label of this sample is uncertain. CDR3s include the opening cysteine and the closing phenylalanine or tryptophan. A D gene is named only where the DNA matches it firmly. The listing skips clone size in some rows; elsewhere it reads once, few, many or a size class.

J	size	V	D	DNA	CDR3
TRBJ2-7	.	TRBV5-5	.	TGTGCCAGCAGCTTGGCGCCACCCGCGGGTGAGCAGTACTTC	CASSLAPPAGEQYF
TRBJ2-3	.	TRBV30	TRBD2	TGTGCCTGGGAGACTAGCGGAAATCCCTCTAGCACAGATACGCAGTATTTT	CAWETSGNPSSTDTQYF
TRBJ2-3	.	TRBV20-1	TRBD2	TGCAGTGCTAGTTTGGTAGCGGGAGCCCCAGATACGCAGTATTTT	CSASLVAGAPDTQYF
TRBJ2-4	.	TRBV6-2/TRBV6-3	TRBD2	TGTGCCAGCAGTTACTCGAGTACGGGGGGCAAAAACATTCAGTACTTC	CASSYSSTGGKNIQYF
TRBJ1-5	few	TRBV28	TRBD1	TGTGCCAGCCAGGGGGCGCGACAGCCCCAGCATTTT	CASQGARQPQHF
TRBJ1-2	.	TRBV19	.	TGTGCCAGTAGTATAACGGGGAGCTATGGCTACACCTTC	CASSITGSYGYTF
TRBJ1-2	.	TRBV6-1	.	TGTGCCAGCAGTGAAGTCGCAGGGAAATATGGCTACACCTTC	CASSEVAGKYGYTF
TRBJ2-3	.	TRBV11-1	.	TGTGCCAGCAGCTTATTGGGCCGAGATACGCAGTATTTT	CASSLLGRDTQYF
TRBJ2-3	.	TRBV7-2	TRBD2	TGTGCCAGCAGCTTAAGACTAGCGGGGAGCACAGATACGCAGTATTTT	CASSLRLAGSTDTQYF
TRBJ2-3	.	TRBV6-2/TRBV6-3	.	TGTGCCAGCAGTTCCGAGTCCCGAGCGGTGGAGGATACGCAGTATTTT	CASSSESRAVEDTQYF
TRBJ2-5	.	TRBV19	.	TGTGCCAGTAGTCCCACGGGGACTGTAGAGACCCAGTACTTC	CASSPTGTVETQYF
TRBJ1-4	.	TRBV30	.	TGTGCCTGGAGTCCCCTACGGACAGAGATTAATGAAAAACTGTTTTTT	CAWSPLRTEINEKLFF
TRBJ2-1	.	TRBV5-4	TRBD2	TGTGCCAGCAGCTTAACCCTAGCGGGTCGCAATGAGCAGTTCTTC	CASSLTLAGRNEQFF
TRBJ2-1	.	TRBV5-6	.	TGTGCCAGCAGCGCAGGGGTGGGGGTCTACAATGAGCAGTTCTTC	CASSAGVGVYNEQFF
TRBJ2-2	.	TRBV7-2	.	TGTGCCAGCACCGCTTTAGAGGAGCTGTTTTTT	CASTALEELFF
TRBJ2-1	once	TRBV12-3/TRBV12-4	.	TGTGCCAGCACCGTAGTCAATGAGCAGTTCTTC	CASTVVNEQFF
TRBJ2-7	.	TRBV10-3	TRBD2	TGTGCCATCAGGGAGGGACTAGCGGGAGGTCATAGCTCCTACGAGCAGTACTTC	CAIREGLAGGHSSYEQYF
TRBJ2-7	.	TRBV25-1	.	TGTGCCAGCAGAACTGGGGGGGCACAAGAGCAGTACTTC	CASRTGGAQEQYF
TRBJ1-1	.	TRBV24-1	.	TGTGCCACCAGTATGGGATTAGACAGTGCGAACACTGAAGCTTTCTTT	CATSMGLDSANTEAFF
TRBJ1-2	.	TRBV14	.	TGTGCCAGCAGCCCTCAGAGGCAGGGTTTGGGCTACACCTTC	CASSPQRQGLGYTF
TRBJ1-1	.	TRBV27	.	TGTGCCAGCAGTTTATTCGGGGTTGTGGACACTGAAGCTTTCTTT	CASSLFGVVDTEAFF
TRBJ2-1	.	TRBV2	TRBD2	TGTGCCAGCAGTGCCAGCGGGACGGTCAATGAGCAGTTCTTC	CASSASGTVNEQFF
TRBJ2-2	.	TRBV19	TRBD1	TGTGCCAGTAGTATGGGGACAGGGGGCACCGGGGAGCTGTTTTTT	CASSMGTGGTGELFF
TRBJ1-6	.	TRBV28	TRBD1	TGTGCCAGCAGTCCCGGGGACAGACTAAATTCACCCCTCCACTTT	CASSPGDRLNSPLHF
TRBJ1-3	.	TRBV6-1	TRBD1	TGTGCCAGCAGTGATGGGACAGGGAGACACACCATATATTTT	CASSDGTGRHTIYF
TRBJ1-4	.	TRBV28	TRBD1	TGTGCCAGCACCACGGACAGGATTAATGAAAAACTGTTTTTT	CASTTDRINEKLFF
TRBJ2-2	.	TRBV3-1/TRBV3-2	.	TGTGCCAGCAGCCGTGGCAGGGGTTACACCGGGGAGCTGTTTTTT	CASSRGRGYTGELFF
TRBJ2-1	.	TRBV15	TRBD2	TGTGCCACCAGCTCTCGGGAGGCGGGAGTAAGGAATGAGCAGTTCTTC	CATSSREAGVRNEQFF
TRBJ1-2	many	TRBV28	.	TGTGCCAGCAGTCCAAGGGGGAAAGGGGCAGAGGGCAGCTACACCTTC	CASSPRGKGAEGSYTF
TRBJ1-5	.	TRBV6-6	.	TGTGCCAGCAGTTTTCCCCTCCAGCCCCAGCATTTT	CASSFPLQPQHF
TRBJ2-7	.	TRBV14	TRBD2	TGTGCCAGCAGCCGCCAGGGACTAGCGGGAGGATCCTACGAGCAGTACTTC	CASSRQGLAGGSYEQYF
TRBJ1-1	once	TRBV28	.	TGTGCCAGCAGTTTATCAGGGGCCGGGAACACTGAAGCTTTCTTT	CASSLSGAGNTEAFF
TRBJ1-1	once	TRBV29-1	TRBD1	TGCAGCGTTGAAAAGACAGGGGGCACTGAAGCTTTCTTT	CSVEKTGGTEAFF
TRBJ2-1	.	TRBV19	.	TGTGCCAGTAGCTTACTAGAGAGCTCCTACAATGAGCAGTTCTTC	CASSLLESSYNEQFF
TRBJ2-2	.	TRBV18	.	TGTGCCAGCTCAACCCTTACAGGGAGTGTCGGCACCGGGGAGCTGTTTTTT	CASSTLTGSVGTGELFF
TRBJ2-5	.	TRBV4-1	TRBD2	TGCGCCAGCAGCCAAGTAGCGGGATTGACACAAGAGACCCAGTACTTC	CASSQVAGLTQETQYF
TRBJ1-5	.	TRBV19	TRBD1	TGTGCCAGTAGCACCACAGGGGGCGGGCAGCCCCAGCATTTT	CASSTTGGGQPQHF
TRBJ2-7	.	TRBV5-6	.	TGTGCCAGCAGCCCTTCGGGGAACGAGCAGTACTTC	CASSPSGNEQYF
TRBJ2-3	.	TRBV7-3	TRBD2	TGTGCCAGCAGCTTGCTAGCGGGAGTAGGTGATACGCAGTATTTT	CASSLLAGVGDTQYF
TRBJ2-7	.	TRBV7-2	TRBD2	TGTGCCAGCAGCCCGCGGGAGGCCCATCTGCGGCTACTCTACGAGCAGTACTTC	CASSPREAHLRLLYEQYF
TRBJ2-3	.	TRBV6-4	TRBD1	TGTGCCAGCAGTCGGGACAGGGAGTCAGATACGCAGTATTTT	CASSRDRESDTQYF
TRBJ1-1	.	TRBV19	.	TGTGCCAGTAACGTCGGGAGGACTGAAGCTTTCTTT	CASNVGRTEAFF
TRBJ2-1	.	TRBV9	.	TGTGCCAGCATTGAGCGAGGTGGTTTAACTCGGAATGAGCAGTTCTTC	CASIERGGLTRNEQFF
TRBJ2-7	.	TRBV7-2	.	TGTGCCAGCAGCTTAGAGATGGGAGTTGGCTACGAGCAGTACTTC	CASSLEMGVGYEQYF
TRBJ1-4	.	TRBV28	.	TGTGCCAGCAGTTTATGGATCGGGTTAACTAATGAAAAACTGTTTTTT	CASSLWIGLTNEKLFF
TRBJ2-7	.	TRBV2	TRBD2	TGTGCCAGCACCTCATCACGGACTAGCGGGAGGGGGGGGCAGTACTTC	CASTSSRTSGRGGQYF
TRBJ2-7	.	TRBV6-5	TRBD1	TGTGCCAGCAGGCGCGGACAGGGGGGGGTCTACGAGCAGTACTTC	CASRRGQGGVYEQYF
TRBJ2-3	.	TRBV7-9	.	TGTGCCAGCAGCCAGAGCGCCGTTATAATGTATACGCAGTATTTT	CASSQSAVIMYTQYF
TRBJ2-7	.	TRBV7-2	TRBD2	TGTGCCAGCAGCTCTGCAAGCGGGAACCTTCTTTACGAGCAGTACTTC	CASSSASGNLLYEQYF
TRBJ2-7	once	TRBV24-1	.	TGTGCCACCAGTGATTACAAAACGAACTACGAGCAGTACTTC	CATSDYKTNYEQYF
TRBJ2-5	once	TRBV4-3	TRBD2	TGCGCCAGCAGCCAAGGGTCTGGACTAGCTGGGAGGGAGACCCAGTACTTC	CASSQGSGLAGRETQYF
TRBJ2-7	few	TRBV6-5	.	TGTGCCAGCAGCACTAGTTCCTACGAGCAGTACTTC	CASSTSSYEQYF